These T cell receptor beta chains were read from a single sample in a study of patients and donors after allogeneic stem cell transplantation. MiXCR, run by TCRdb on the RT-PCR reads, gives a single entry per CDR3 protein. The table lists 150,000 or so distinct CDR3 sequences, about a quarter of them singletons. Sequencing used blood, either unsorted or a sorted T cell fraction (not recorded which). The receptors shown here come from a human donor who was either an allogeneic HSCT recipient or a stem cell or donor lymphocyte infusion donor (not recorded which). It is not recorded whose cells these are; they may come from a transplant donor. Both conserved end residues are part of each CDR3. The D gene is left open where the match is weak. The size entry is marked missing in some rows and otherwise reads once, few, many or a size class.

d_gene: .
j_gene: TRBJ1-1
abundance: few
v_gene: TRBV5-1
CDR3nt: TGCGCCAGCAGCTCATGGACAGCGAACACTGAAGCTTTCTTT
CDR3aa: CASSSWTANTEAFF

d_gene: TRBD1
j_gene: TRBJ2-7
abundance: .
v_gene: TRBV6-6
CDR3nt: TGTGCCAGCAGTTTGGGGACAGGCACCCCCGAGCAGTACTTC
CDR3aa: CASSLGTGTPEQYF

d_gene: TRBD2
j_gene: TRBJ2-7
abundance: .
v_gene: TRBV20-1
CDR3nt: TGCAGTGCTAGATCTGGGACTAGTGGTTACGAGCAGTACTTC
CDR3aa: CSARSGTSGYEQYF

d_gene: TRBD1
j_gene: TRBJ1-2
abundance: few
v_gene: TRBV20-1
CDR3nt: TGCAGTGCTGTGGGACAGGGGGCGTCGGTTCGGGATAATGGCTACACCTTC
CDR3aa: CSAVGQGASVRDNGYTF

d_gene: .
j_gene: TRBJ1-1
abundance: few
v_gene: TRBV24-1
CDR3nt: TGTGCCACCAGTGAAGGGGGTTCGACTGAAGCTTTCTTT
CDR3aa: CATSEGGSTEAFF

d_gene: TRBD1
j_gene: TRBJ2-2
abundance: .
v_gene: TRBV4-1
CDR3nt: TGCGCCAGCAGCCAAGATGGACGGGACAGGGCGGTCGGGGAGCTGTTTTTT
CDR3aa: CASSQDGRDRAVGELFF

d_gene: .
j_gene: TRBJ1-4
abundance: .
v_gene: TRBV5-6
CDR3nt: TGTGCCAGCAGCTTGGAGGGGCCGGATGAAAAACTGTTTTTT
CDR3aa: CASSLEGPDEKLFF

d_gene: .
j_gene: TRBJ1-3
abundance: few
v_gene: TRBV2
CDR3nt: TGTGCCAGCAGTGGGACTATTGACACCATATATTTT
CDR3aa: CASSGTIDTIYF

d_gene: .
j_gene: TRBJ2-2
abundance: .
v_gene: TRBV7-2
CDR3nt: TGTGCCAGCAGCTCGTGGCGATCCGGGGAGCTGTTTTTT
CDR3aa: CASSSWRSGELFF

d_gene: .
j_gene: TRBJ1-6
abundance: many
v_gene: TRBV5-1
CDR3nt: TGCGCCAGCAGCTTGACCGGCGTGGGCAGGGTGAATTCACCCCTCCACTTT
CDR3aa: CASSLTGVGRVNSPLHF

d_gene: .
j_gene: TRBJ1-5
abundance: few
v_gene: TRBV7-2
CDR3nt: TGTGCCAGCAGCTTAGATCAGAATTATCAGCCCCAGCATTTT
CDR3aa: CASSLDQNYQPQHF

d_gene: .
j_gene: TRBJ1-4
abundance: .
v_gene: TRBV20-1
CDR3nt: TGCAGTGCTTACCCGACAGGAACTAATGAAAAACTGTTTTTT
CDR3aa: CSAYPTGTNEKLFF

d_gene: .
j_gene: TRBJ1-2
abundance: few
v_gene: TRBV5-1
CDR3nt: TGCGCCAGCAGCTTGCCAGACGCTAACTATGGCTACACCTTC
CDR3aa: CASSLPDANYGYTF

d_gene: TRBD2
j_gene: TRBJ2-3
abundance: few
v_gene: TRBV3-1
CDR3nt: TGTGCCAGCAGCCCCACGCGGGGGGAAACCACAGATACGCAGTATTTT
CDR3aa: CASSPTRGETTDTQYF

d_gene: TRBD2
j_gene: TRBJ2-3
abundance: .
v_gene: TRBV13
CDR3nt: TGTGCCAGCAGCTCCACCGATCCAGCGGGAGGGTTGGCAGATACGCAGTATTTT
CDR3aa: CASSSTDPAGGLADTQYF

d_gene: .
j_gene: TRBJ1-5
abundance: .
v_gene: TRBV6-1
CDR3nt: TGTGCCAGCAGGGGGGATAGCAATCAGCCCCAGCATTTT
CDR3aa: CASRGDSNQPQHF

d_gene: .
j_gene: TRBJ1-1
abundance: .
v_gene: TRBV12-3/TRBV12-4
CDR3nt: TGTGCCAGCAATAGCCTCCACAACACTGAAGCTTTCTTT
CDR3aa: CASNSLHNTEAFF

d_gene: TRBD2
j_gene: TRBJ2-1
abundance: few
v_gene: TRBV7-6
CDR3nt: TGTGCCAGCAGCTTAGGGGCTAGCGGGAATTTCTACAATGAGCAGTTCTTC
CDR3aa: CASSLGASGNFYNEQFF

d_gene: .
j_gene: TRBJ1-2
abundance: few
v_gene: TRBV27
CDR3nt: TGTGCCAGCACCCAAAAGAGAGGGAACCCCATCTATGGCTACACCTTC
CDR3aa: CASTQKRGNPIYGYTF

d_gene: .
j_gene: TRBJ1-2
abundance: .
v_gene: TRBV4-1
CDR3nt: TGCGCCAGCAGCCAAGGGGTGCTTGTGAACTATGGCTACACCTTC
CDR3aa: CASSQGVLVNYGYTF

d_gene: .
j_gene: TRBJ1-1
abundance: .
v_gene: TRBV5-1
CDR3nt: TGCGCCAGCAGCATTAGGGGGAAGATTCGGATGAACACTGAAGCTTTCTTT
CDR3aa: CASSIRGKIRMNTEAFF

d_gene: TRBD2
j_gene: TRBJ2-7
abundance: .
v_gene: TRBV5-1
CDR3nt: TGCGCCAGCAGCTTTCGGACTAGCAGAGACTACGAGCAGTACTTC
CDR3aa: CASSFRTSRDYEQYF

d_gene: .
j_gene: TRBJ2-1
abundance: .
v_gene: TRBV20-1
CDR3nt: TGCAGTGCTAGAGTTTGGGGCGTTGAGCAGTTCTTC
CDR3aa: CSARVWGVEQFF

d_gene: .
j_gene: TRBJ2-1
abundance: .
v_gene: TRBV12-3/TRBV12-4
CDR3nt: TGTGCCAGCAGCCTCAGGGGTGTGCAGTTCTTC
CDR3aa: CASSLRGVQFF

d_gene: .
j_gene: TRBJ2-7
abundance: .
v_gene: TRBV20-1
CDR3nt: TGCAGTGCCCCGGACCAAACCTACGAGCAGTACTTC
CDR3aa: CSAPDQTYEQYF

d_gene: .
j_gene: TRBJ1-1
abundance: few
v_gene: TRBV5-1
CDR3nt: TGCGCCAGCAGCTTGGTTGGGATTCAGAACACTGAAGCTTTCTTT
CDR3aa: CASSLVGIQNTEAFF

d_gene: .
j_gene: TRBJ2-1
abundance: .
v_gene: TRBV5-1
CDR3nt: TGCGCCAGCAGCTTGGTGCGACCGAATGAGCAGTTCTTC
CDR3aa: CASSLVRPNEQFF

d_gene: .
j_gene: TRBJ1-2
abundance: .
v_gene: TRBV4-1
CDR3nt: TGCGCCAGCAGCCAAGATAGGAGTGCTGTCTACACCTTC
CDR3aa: CASSQDRSAVYTF

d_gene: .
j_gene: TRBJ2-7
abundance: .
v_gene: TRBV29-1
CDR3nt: TGCAGCGTTCAAAAAGGGGGGCAGTACTTC
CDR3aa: CSVQKGGQYF

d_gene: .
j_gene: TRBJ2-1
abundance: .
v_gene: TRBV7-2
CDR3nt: TGTGCCAGCAGCCATACAGGGCTCTCTTACAATGAGCAGTTCTTC
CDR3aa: CASSHTGLSYNEQFF

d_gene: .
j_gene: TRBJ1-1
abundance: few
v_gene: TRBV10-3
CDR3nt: TGTGCCATCAGTGATATGAACACTGAAGCTTTCTTT
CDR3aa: CAISDMNTEAFF

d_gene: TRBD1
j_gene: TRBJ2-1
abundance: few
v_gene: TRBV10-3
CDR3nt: TGTGCCATCAGTGAGTCGACGGGACAGGGAGGCAATGAGCAGTTCTTC
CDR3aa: CAISESTGQGGNEQFF

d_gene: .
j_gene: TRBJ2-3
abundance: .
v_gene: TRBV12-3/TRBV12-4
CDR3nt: TGTGCCAGCAGCGACGGCGAAGATACGCAGTATTTT
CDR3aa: CASSDGEDTQYF

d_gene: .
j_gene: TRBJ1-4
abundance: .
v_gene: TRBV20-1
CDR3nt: .
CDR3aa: CSARRDREPKNCFF

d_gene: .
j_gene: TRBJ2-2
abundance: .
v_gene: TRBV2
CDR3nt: TGTGCCAGCAGTGGGAGCCCCACCGTCGGGGAGCTGTTTTTT
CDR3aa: CASSGSPTVGELFF

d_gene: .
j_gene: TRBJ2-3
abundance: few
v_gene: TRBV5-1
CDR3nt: TGCGCCAGCAGCTTGGACAGGGACACAGATACGCAGTATTTT
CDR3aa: CASSLDRDTDTQYF

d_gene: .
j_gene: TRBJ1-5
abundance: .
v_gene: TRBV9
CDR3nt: TGTGCCAGCAGCGTAGGGGAGGGGCCCCAGCATTTT
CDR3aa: CASSVGEGPQHF

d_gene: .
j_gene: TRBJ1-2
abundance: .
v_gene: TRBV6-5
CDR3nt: TGTGCCAGCAGTTATTACGACAGCTCCTATGGCTACACCTTC
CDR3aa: CASSYYDSSYGYTF

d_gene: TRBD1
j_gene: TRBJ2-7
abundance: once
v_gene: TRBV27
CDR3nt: TGTGCCAGCAGTTTATCGATCGAGGGGGCCAACGAGCAGTACTTC
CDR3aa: CASSLSIEGANEQYF

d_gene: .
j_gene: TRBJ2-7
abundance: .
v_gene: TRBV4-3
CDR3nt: TGCGCCAGCAGCCAAGCGAGAGGAGACGAGCAGTACTTC
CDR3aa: CASSQARGDEQYF

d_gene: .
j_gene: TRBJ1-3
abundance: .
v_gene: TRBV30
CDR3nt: TGTGCCTGGAGTGTGCTCTCTGGAAACACCATATATTTT
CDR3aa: CAWSVLSGNTIYF

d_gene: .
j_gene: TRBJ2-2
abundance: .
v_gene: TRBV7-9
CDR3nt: TGTGCCAGCAGCTCCTGGACGGACGCTGACACCGGGGAGCTGTTTTTT
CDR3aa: CASSSWTDADTGELFF